This T cell receptor (beta chain) stems from a study of blood T cell repertoires in COVID-19. Generated by immunoSEQ multiplex PCR, the TCRdb table keeps only in-frame clones and is missing some. The sample holds some 320,000 clones, over 75% seen once. V shed 5 bases and J shed 3 bases, with 10 bases lying between them. CDR1 and CDR2 from the germline V gene are SSHAT and FNYEAQ (reference sequence). The CDR3 length is 14 residues. V is TRBV7-7 and J is TRBJ2-2; D is possibly TRBD1 (6 bases). This TCR was sampled from a woman in her twenties or thirties who had recovered from COVID-19. What was sequenced was PBMCs or T cells enriched from blood (not recorded which). DNA for the CDR3: TGTGCCAGCAGCCCCCAGGGGCACACCGGGGAGCTGTTTTTT. Protein product: CASSPQGHTGELFF.